The 26 T cell receptor beta chains below come from one sample, sequenced in a study of blood T cells in healthy people across ages. A sample-barcoded 5' primer and a J-beta primer mix were used in a second PCR of roughly 6 to 11 cycles. TCRdb passed the 5' RACE reads through MiXCR, listing each CDR3 protein once. The sample has roughly 1.7 million distinct CDR3 sequences; almost 35% are singletons. Sequencing was carried out using blood. These receptors were taken from a woman aged 25 to 39 in good health.

This clonotype was seen more than once but under ten times. The chain links TRBV6-6 to TRBJ2-1, with D possibly called TRBD1 or TRBD2 (7 bases each). Germline V CDR1 and CDR2: MNHNY, SVGAGI (reference sequence). The CDR3 length is 14 residues. V shed 6 bases and J shed 6 bases, with 15 bases lying between them. Written as DNA, the CDR3 is TGTGCCAGCAGACCAGGGGGGGCGTTCAATGAGCAGTTCTTC. This gives the protein CASRPGGAFNEQFF.

This chain connects TRBV5-1 to TRBJ2-1, with 12 bases matching TRBD2. CDR1 SGHRS and CDR2 YFSETQ come from the germline V gene. J was trimmed by 5 bases and V by 5 bases; bases with no gene match: 8. The CDR3 is made up of 16 amino acids. Here the CDR3 DNA reads TGCGCCAGCAGTCAGGTGCTAGCGGGGGGGAACAATGAGCAGTTCTTC. It yields the protein CASSQVLAGGNNEQFF.

The V gene is TRBV28, the J gene TRBJ2-3, with 7 bases lining up with TRBD1. The CDR3 has 15 amino acids. In germline, CDR1 is MDHEN, CDR2 SYDVKM. The V and J ends lost 8 bases and 0 bases, in that order; junction bases with no gene match: 8. As DNA, the CDR3 is TGTGCCAGCCTGGATTCGGGACAGAGCACAGATACGCAGTATTTT. Encoded protein: CASLDSGQSTDTQYF.

A few counts support this clonotype. V usage is TRBV7-9 and J usage is TRBJ2-3, with a possible D match to TRBD1 (6 bases). CDR1 and CDR2 from the germline V gene are SEHNR and FQNEAQ (reference sequence). V was pared by 8 bases and J by 0 bases, with 12 bases between. CDR3 length equals 14 residues. In DNA form, the CDR3 reads TGTGCCAGCGCCAGGGGTGCTAGCACAGATACGCAGTATTTT. Its protein is CASARGASTDTQYF. The full variable domain, its missing parts supplied by reference TRBV7-9 and TRBJ2-3, is DTGVSQNPRHKITKRGQNVTFRCDPISEHNRLYWYRQTLGQGPEFLTYFQNEAQLEKSRLLSDRFSAERPKGSFSTLEIQRTEQGDSAMYLCASARGASTDTQYFGPGTRLTVL.

This clonotype was seen a handful of times. This rearrangement joins TRBV20-1 to TRBJ1-1; D is unclear. V gave up 1 base and J gave up 2 bases, with 11 bases separating them. Germline CDR1 reads DFQATT; CDR2 reads SNEGSKA (reference sequence). The CDR3 is 14 residues long. The CDR3 DNA reads as TGCAGTGCTAGAGCCGTGACGACTAACACTGAAGCTTTCTTT. It encodes CSARAVTTNTEAFF.

DNA for the CDR3: TGTGCCAGCAGCCCCGATGTCAAGAGCAGGGTAGAGACCCAGTACTTC. As protein: CASSPDVKSRVETQYF. V and J are TRBV11-2 and TRBJ2-5, with D possibly TRBD1 on 5 matching bases. CDR3 length: 16 amino acids. Per the germline V gene, CDR1 is SGHAT and CDR2 is FQNNGV. Trimming left V 5 bases short and J 4 bases short, with 20 bases between.

CDR3 coding DNA: TGTGCCAGCAGCACTGGGGGGGTCCGCTCTGAAGCTTTCTTT. This translates into CASSTGGVRSEAFF. The genes are TRBV7-3 and TRBJ1-1; TRBD1 is a possible D gene (5 bases). V lost 5 bases and J 6 bases, leaving 16 bases between the germline ends. Germline V gives CDR1 SGHTA, CDR2 FQGTGA. This CDR3 contains 14 residues.

This clonotype showed up just a few times. V gene TRBV28 combines with J gene TRBJ2-7; 9 nucleotides line up with TRBD2. CDR1 is MDHEN and CDR2 is SYDVKM in the germline V gene. CDR3 length equals 18 residues. Trimming cost V 6 bases and J 1 base; bases outside gene matches: 16. CDR3: CASSPLLGGLAASYEQYF. The CDR3 nucleotides read TGTGCCAGCAGCCCGCTTCTCGGGGGACTAGCAGCTTCCTACGAGCAGTACTTC.

The sample holds a few counts of this clonotype. The chain joins TRBV4-1 to TRBJ2-5; 13 nucleotides line up with TRBD2. Unmatched junction bases numbered 8, after V lost 0 bases and J lost 4 bases. Germline values: CDR1 MGHRA, CDR2 YSYEKL. The CDR3 loop spans 18 amino acids. The CDR3 DNA sequence: TGCGCCAGCAGCCAAGACGGGACTAGCGGGATCGCCGGAGAGACCCAGTACTTC. This codes for CASSQDGTSGIAGETQYF.

V usage is TRBV20-1 and J usage is TRBJ2-7; D is possibly TRBD2 (6 bases). V lost 1 base and J lost 3, with 10 bases in between. CDR3 length equals 13 residues. Germline V gene data show CDR1 as DFQATT and CDR2 as SNEGSKA (reference sequence). The CDR3, as DNA: TGCAGTGCTAGAGCGGGAGTGGGCTACGAGCAGTACTTC. Amino acids: CSARAGVGYEQYF.

The rearrangement links TRBV5-1 to TRBJ2-2; no definite D call. V lost 1 base and J 1 base, leaving 8 bases between the germline ends. The germline V gene has CDR1 SGHRS and CDR2 YFSETQ. This CDR3 is built from 15 residues. The CDR3, as DNA: TGCGCCAGCAGCTTGCGAAGGGTGAACACCGGGGAGCTGTTTTTT. Its translation is CASSLRRVNTGELFF.

Ten or more counts support this clonotype. V and J are TRBV3-1 and TRBJ2-5; D is possibly TRBD2 (6 bases). CDR1 and CDR2 from the germline V gene are LGHDT and YNNKEL (reference sequence). This CDR3 is built from 12 residues. Trimming left V 3 bases short and J 4 bases short, with 6 bases between. Written as DNA, the CDR3 is TGTGCCAGCAGCCACGGGGGAGAGACCCAGTACTTC. Its translation: CASSHGGETQYF.

V usage is TRBV6-1 and J usage is TRBJ1-5; no firm D call. The germline CDR1 and CDR2 sequences are MNHNS and SASEGT. The CDR3 is 13 residues long. Deletions cut 3 bases from V and 7 bases from J, with 10 bases between. Written as DNA, the CDR3 is TGTGCCAGCAGTGACCGGGTGGTGCAGCCCCAGCATTTT. This sequence encodes CASSDRVVQPQHF.

The chain combines TRBV5-6 with TRBJ2-7, with 10 bases that match TRBD2. Per germline, CDR1 SGHDT and CDR2 YYEEEE. With V trimmed by 1 base and J by 5 bases, 9 bases remained unmatched. The CDR3 covers 16 residues. The CDR3 spells CASSLPSGRRSDEQYF. The CDR3 nucleotides are TGTGCCAGCAGCTTGCCTAGCGGGAGACGTAGCGACGAGCAGTACTTC.

This clonotype was seen a few times. V is TRBV4-1 and J is TRBJ1-1; weak D call: TRBD1 (5 bases). V gave up 2 bases and J gave up 9 bases, with 19 bases separating them. This CDR3 is 15 amino acids long. Germline V gene lookup returns CDR1 MGHRA and CDR2 YSYEKL. The DNA of the CDR3 is TGCGCCAGCAGCCAACTTTCCCCCGGGTCGGGGCAAGCTTTCTTT. Protein: CASSQLSPGSGQAFF.

A few counts support this clonotype. The chain uses TRBV20-1 and TRBJ1-2; 7 nucleotides line up with TRBD1. Germline CDR1 reads DFQATT; CDR2 reads SNEGSKA (reference sequence). V shed 5 bases and J 4 bases; nucleotides not matched to a gene: 4. The CDR3 length is 12 residues. CDR3 sequence: CSAVGQAYGYTF. In DNA, the CDR3 is TGCAGTGCTGTCGGACAGGCCTATGGCTACACCTTC.

The chain couples TRBV20-1 to TRBJ2-7, with a weak D call TRBD2 (5 bases). Trimming took 6 bases from V and 4 from J, leaving 10 bases between them. CDR3 size: 11 residues. Germline loops: CDR1 DFQATT, CDR2 SNEGSKA (reference sequence). The CDR3 DNA is TGCAGTGCAAGGGAGCAGTACGAGCAGTACTTC. This gives the protein CSAREQYEQYF.

This clonotype turned up a few times. The rearrangement joins TRBV6-5 to TRBJ2-5; possible D gene TRBD2, 5 bases. The ends were cut back, 5 bases at V and 5 bases at J, with 18 bases in the middle. CDR1 is MNHEY and CDR2 is SVGAGI in the germline V gene. This CDR3 is built from 15 residues. The CDR3 DNA reads TGTGCCAGCAGTCAAGGAGGTGTCGGGTGGGAGACCCAGTACTTC. Its protein is CASSQGGVGWETQYF.

The chain carries TRBV20-1 and TRBJ1-2; no firm D call. The CDR3 extends over 14 amino acids. The V and J ends lost 3 bases and 0 bases respectively, with 11 bases between them. The germline V gene encodes CDR1 DFQATT and CDR2 SNEGSKA (reference sequence). CDR3 nucleotides: TGCAGTGCTAGCTCCGGATTGCCTAACTATGGCTACACCTTC. This gives the protein CSASSGLPNYGYTF.

V usage is TRBV5-1 and J usage is TRBJ2-5, with TRBD1 as a possible D gene (5 bases). Germline CDR1 and CDR2: SGHRS and YFSETQ. V lost 3 bases and J 1 base, leaving 10 bases between the germline ends. This CDR3 has 14 amino acids. CDR3 coding DNA: TGCGCCAGCAGCTGCACAGGACCCCAAGAGACCCAGTACTTC. This gives the protein CASSCTGPQETQYF. Based on the CDR3 plus reference TRBV5-1 and TRBJ2-5, the full variable domain is KAGVTQTPRYLIKTRGQQVTLSCSPISGHRSVSWYQQTPGQGLQFLFEYFSETQRNKGNFPGRFSGRQFSNSRSEMNVSTLELGDSALYLCASSCTGPQETQYFGPGTRLLVL.

This clonotype occurred a few times. This could be a read error, since a much larger clone is one nucleotide away. V is TRBV4-1 and J is TRBJ2-1; TRBD2 matches 7 bases. The CDR3 sequence is 16 residues long. Germline lookup yields CDR1 MGHRA and CDR2 YSYEKL. The CDR3 here is CASSQEPSGVRNERFF. The DNA for the CDR3 is TGCGCCAGCAGCCAAGAACCTAGCGGAGTTAGGAATGAGCGGTTCTTC.

The J gene is TRBJ2-5, the V gene TRBV28; D call uncertain. Germline V gene data show CDR1 as MDHEN and CDR2 as SYDVKM. This CDR3 is 11 amino acids long. V dropped 10 bases and J dropped 6 bases, with 12 bases sitting between them. For the CDR3, the DNA is TGTGCCACCAACACGGAGCAGACCCAGTACTTC. Protein product: CATNTEQTQYF.

The chain is built from TRBV27 and TRBJ2-5; D may be TRBD2 (5 bases). Germline values: CDR1 MNHEY, CDR2 SMNVEV (reference sequence). The CDR3 spans 20 residues. V was cut by 4 bases and J by 1 base, with 28 bases left in between. The CDR3 DNA reads TGTGCCAGCAGTTCCGACGCGGGCGGACTCCCAGCTCGCCGCCAAGAGACCCAGTACTTC. Protein product: CASSSDAGGLPARRQETQYF.

This chain connects TRBV12-3 or TRBV12-4 to TRBJ1-5, with D maybe TRBD1 (5 bases). This CDR3 comprises 14 residues. With 6 bases removed from V and 0 bases from J, the gap between germline ends came to 9 bases. CDR3 sequence reads: CASSNRNSNQPQHF. The DNA of the CDR3 is TGTGCCAGCAGCAACAGGAATAGCAATCAGCCCCAGCATTTT.

The J gene is TRBJ2-1, the V gene TRBV20-1; TRBD2 agrees at 10 bases. J lost 10 bases, V lost 2 bases, and 5 bases had no gene match. This CDR3 spans 13 amino acids. The germline CDR1 and CDR2 sequences are DFQATT and SNEGSKA (reference sequence). CDR3 nucleotides: TGCAGTGCTAGACTAGCGGGAGACTACGAGCAGTTCTTC. Its translation: CSARLAGDYEQFF.

This clonotype showed up just a few times. The V call is TRBV4-1, the J call TRBJ1-2, with TRBD1 identical over 7 bases. Germline V gives CDR1 MGHRA, CDR2 YSYEKL. V gave up 4 bases and J gave up 6 bases; unmatched junction bases: 5. This CDR3 contains 13 residues. CDR3 region: CASSRPGQHGYTF. Written as DNA, the CDR3 is TGCGCCAGCAGCCGACCGGGACAGCATGGCTACACCTTC.